These 20 T cell receptor beta chains were all obtained from the same sample, sequenced in a study of CD8 T cells in ankylosing spondylitis. TCRdb reprocessed the 5' RACE reads with MiXCR, giving one entry per CDR3 protein. The table lists some 87,000 distinct CDR3 sequences, roughly 10% of them singletons, with under 6% in the top ten. Sequences were obtained from blood, either unsorted or a sorted T cell fraction (not recorded which). These receptors originate from a male donor with ankylosing spondylitis or in good health (not recorded which).

This sequence joins TRBV7-9 and TRBJ2-7, with D perhaps being TRBD1 or TRBD2 (5 bases each). The CDR3 loop spans 16 amino acids. The germline CDR1 and CDR2 sequences are SEHNR and FQNEAQ (reference sequence). Trimming pared 7 bases from V and 0 bases from J, leaving 19 bases between. The CDR3 coding sequence is TGTGCCAGCACACAAAGCCGGGACGGGACCTCCTACGAGCAGTACTTC. Translation: CASTQSRDGTSYEQYF.

This clonotype has at least ten counts. This chain uses TRBV27 with TRBJ2-1, with a tentative D call TRBD2 (6 bases). With 0 bases removed from V and 6 bases from J, the gap between germline ends came to 18 bases. The CDR3 is 17 residues long. The germline CDR1 and CDR2 sequences are MNHEY and SMNVEV (reference sequence). The chain's CDR3 is CASSLSNRRGGINEQFF. For the CDR3, the DNA is TGTGCCAGCAGTTTATCGAATCGGCGGGGCGGGATCAATGAGCAGTTCTTC.

The table lists this clonotype with many counts. The chain couples TRBV7-3 to TRBJ2-2, with TRBD2 matching 9 bases. Germline CDR1 SGHTA, CDR2 FQGTGA. CDR3 length equals 16 residues. V gave up 5 bases and J gave up 4 bases; unmatched junction bases: 8. The CDR3 sequence: CASSVRTSVGTGELFF. Here the CDR3 DNA reads TGTGCCAGCAGCGTTCGGACTAGCGTAGGCACCGGGGAGCTGTTTTTT.

This clonotype came up many times. This chain links TRBV20-1 with TRBJ2-1; D unclear. There are 12 residues in the CDR3. The V gene lost 3 bases and the J gene lost 2 bases, with 5 bases spanning the gap. Germline V gives CDR1 DFQATT, CDR2 SNEGSKA (reference sequence). As DNA, the CDR3 is TGCAGTGCTAGCGGGCCCTACAATGAGCAGTTCTTC. The encoded protein is CSASGPYNEQFF.

This clonotype was observed at least ten times. As DNA, the CDR3 is TGTGCCAGCAGCGTTTTTTCTAGCGGGGAGTACAATGAGCAGTTCTTC. It translates to CASSVFSSGEYNEQFF. This rearrangement joins TRBV9 to TRBJ2-1; 9 nucleotides line up with TRBD2. Germline-derived CDR1 and CDR2 are SGDLS and YYNGEE. The J segment lost 4 bases and the V segment lost 2 bases, leaving 7 bases of the junction unmatched. The CDR3 has 16 residues.

This clonotype was seen many times. The rearrangement links TRBV12-3 or TRBV12-4 to TRBJ2-5; TRBD1 aligns across 8 bases. The CDR3 loop spans 16 amino acids. Trimming at V came to 5 bases and at J to 5 bases, leaving 13 bases not matched to a gene. CDR3 sequence: CASSPGDRLQRETQYF. For the CDR3, the DNA is TGTGCCAGCAGTCCCGGGGACAGGTTACAAAGGGAGACCCAGTACTTC.

This clonotype has only a few counts. One base away lies a much larger clone, so this may be a sequencing read error. The chain is built from TRBV5-1 and TRBJ2-7; 7 nucleotides match TRBD1. This CDR3 has 14 amino acids. The germline V gene encodes CDR1 SGHRS and CDR2 YFSETQ. The CDR3 sequence: CVSSLRDSLYEQYF. CDR3 nucleotide sequence: TGCGTCAGCAGCTTACGGGACAGCCTCTACGAGCAGTACTTC. Combining the CDR3 with reference TRBV5-1 and TRBJ2-7 gives the whole variable domain KAGVTQTPRYLIKTRGQQVTLSCSPISGHRSVSWYQQTPGQGLQFLFEYFSETQRNKGNFPGRFSGRQFSNSRSEMNVSTLELGDSALYLCVSSLRDSLYEQYFGPGTRLTVT.

This clonotype was seen a handful of times. The J gene is TRBJ2-5, the V gene TRBV12-3 or TRBV12-4; D uncertain. CDR3 size: 15 residues. Trimming left V 5 bases short and J 3 bases short, with 16 bases between. CDR3 nucleotide sequence: TGTGCCAGCAGTCGTACCGAGGACGTAAAAGAGACCCAGTACTTC. It is translated as CASSRTEDVKETQYF.

This clonotype appeared many times. The chain links TRBV6-5 to TRBJ1-2; no clear D gene. The germline V and J ends were trimmed by 7 bases and 1 base, with 16 bases remaining between them. The CDR3 has 15 amino acids. Germline V lookup: CDR1 MNHEY, CDR2 SVGAGI. For the CDR3, the DNA is TGTGCCAGCACCCGGTCGATGGGCAGTAACTATGGCTACACCTTC. Its protein product is CASTRSMGSNYGYTF.

This clonotype was detected only a few times. The gene calls are TRBV19 and TRBJ1-5; TRBD1 agrees at 8 bases. The J segment lost 4 bases and the V segment lost 3 bases, leaving 5 bases of the junction unmatched. Per germline, CDR1 LNHDA and CDR2 SQIVND (reference sequence). The CDR3 is made up of 15 amino acids. In nucleotides, the CDR3 is TGTGCCAGTAGTATCGGGACAGGCCCAAATCAGCCCCAGCATTTT. Its protein product is CASSIGTGPNQPQHF.

This clonotype was counted many times. This rearrangement joins TRBV5-1 to TRBJ2-7; D is undetermined. The V and J ends lost 1 base and 2 bases respectively, with 7 bases between them. In germline, CDR1 is SGHRS, CDR2 YFSETQ. The CDR3 is made up of 13 amino acids. CDR3 coding DNA: TGCGCCAGCAGCTTGAGCAAGACCTACGAGCAGTACTTC. This gives the protein CASSLSKTYEQYF. Based on the CDR3 plus reference TRBV5-1 and TRBJ2-7, the full variable domain is KAGVTQTPRYLIKTRGQQVTLSCSPISGHRSVSWYQQTPGQGLQFLFEYFSETQRNKGNFPGRFSGRQFSNSRSEMNVSTLELGDSALYLCASSLSKTYEQYFGPGTRLTVT.

The table lists this clonotype with many counts. The rearrangement joins TRBV12-3 or TRBV12-4 to TRBJ2-5; D gene uncertain. Trimming shortened V by 7 bases and J by 0 bases, and 12 bases separated the two germline ends. CDR3 length equals 14 residues. The CDR3 DNA follows: TGTGCCAGCATCAGGAACACCTACCAAGAGACCCAGTACTTC. Its translation: CASIRNTYQETQYF.

The table lists this clonotype with many counts. The J gene is TRBJ2-3, the V gene TRBV12-3 or TRBV12-4, with TRBD2 matching over 11 bases. CDR3 length: 16 residues. Trimming cost V 5 bases and J 5 bases; bases outside gene matches: 9. The CDR3 protein is CASSTVAGGLQDTQYF. The CDR3 nucleotides are TGTGCCAGCAGTACCGTAGCGGGGGGGCTTCAAGATACGCAGTATTTT.

There are many counts of this clonotype. The chain couples TRBV9 to TRBJ1-3; TRBD1 aligns across 7 bases. V shed 3 bases, J shed 3 bases, and the junction held 6 bases outside the gene matches. The CDR3 covers 15 residues. Germline CDR1 and CDR2: SGDLS and YYNGEE. The CDR3 reads CASSAYQGDGNTIYF. In nucleotides, the CDR3 is TGTGCCAGCAGCGCGTACCAGGGGGATGGAAACACCATATATTTT.

There are many counts of this clonotype. The chain couples TRBV7-2 to TRBJ1-3, with D possibly matching TRBD1 (6 bases). This CDR3 contains 16 residues. V was shortened by 5 bases and J by 0 bases, with 14 bases between the two germline ends. Germline V gene data show CDR1 as SGHTA and CDR2 as FQGNSA. CDR3 in amino acids: CASSSWTALSGNTIYF. The CDR3 DNA reads as TGTGCCAGCAGCAGTTGGACAGCTCTCTCTGGAAACACCATATATTTT. The whole variable domain, remainder taken from reference TRBV7-2 and TRBJ1-3, is GAGVSQSPSNKVTEKGKDVELRCDPISGHTALYWYRQSLGQGLEFLIYFQGNSAPDKSGLPSDRFSAERTGGSVSTLTIQRTQQEDSAVYLCASSSWTALSGNTIYFGEGSWLTVV.

This clonotype occurred many times. The V and J genes are TRBV12-3 or TRBV12-4 and TRBJ2-5; D not resolved. The CDR3 is 14 amino acids. Trimming pared 5 bases from V and 5 bases from J, leaving 15 bases between. Here the CDR3 DNA reads TGTGCCAGCAGTCCGTCTCCCTTGGGGGAGACCCAGTACTTC. Its protein product is CASSPSPLGETQYF.

This clonotype showed up many times. This chain connects TRBV11-2 to TRBJ2-2; 9 bases line up with TRBD1. The V segment lost 6 bases and the J segment 0 bases; nucleotides outside the gene matches: 8. Germline values: CDR1 SGHAT, CDR2 FQNNGV. This CDR3 has 17 residues. CDR3 nucleotide sequence: TGTGCCAGCAGGGTTCCGGGACAGGGTGCGAACACCGGGGAGCTGTTTTTT. Its protein product is CASRVPGQGANTGELFF.

This clonotype appeared many times. The conserved final phenylalanine or tryptophan is absent from the CDR3, which likely points to a read error. Because the CDR3's place on the DNA is in doubt, the DNA is left out and the CDR3 is given as listed by TCRdb. The rearrangement links TRBV20-1 to TRBJ2-4; TRBD1, the table's D call, lacks a check against the DNA. The germline V gene encodes CDR1 DFQATT and CDR2 SNEGSKA (reference sequence). The CDR3 is 12 residues long, counting both termini. The chain's CDR3 is CSARGAGGEPRL.

This clonotype was detected ten times or more. The CDR3 DNA sequence: TGTGCCAGCAGGGCCTGGGGGGCCGAGGAGACCCAGTACTTC. Its protein is CASRAWGAEETQYF. The chain combines TRBV27 with TRBJ2-5, with D perhaps given as TRBD1 or TRBD2 (6 bases each). This CDR3 spans 14 amino acids. Trimming stripped 6 bases from V and 5 bases from J, with 16 bases between. Per the germline V gene, CDR1 is MNHEY and CDR2 is SMNVEV (reference sequence).

The rearrangement links TRBV14 to TRBJ1-1; D is ambiguous. There are 16 residues in the CDR3. V lost 3 bases, J lost 0 bases, and 14 bases lay in between. Looked up from germline, CDR1 is SGHDN and CDR2 is FVKESK. The CDR3 spells CASSQDVLILNTEAFF. CDR3 DNA: TGTGCCAGCAGCCAGGACGTGCTAATTCTGAACACTGAAGCTTTCTTT. Full variable domain (outside the CDR3, taken from reference TRBV14 and TRBJ1-1): EAGVTQFPSHSVIEKGQTVTLRCDPISGHDNLYWYRRVMGKEIKFLLHFVKESKQDESGMPNNRFLAERTGGTYSTLKVQPAELEDSGVYFCASSQDVLILNTEAFFGQGTRLTVV.